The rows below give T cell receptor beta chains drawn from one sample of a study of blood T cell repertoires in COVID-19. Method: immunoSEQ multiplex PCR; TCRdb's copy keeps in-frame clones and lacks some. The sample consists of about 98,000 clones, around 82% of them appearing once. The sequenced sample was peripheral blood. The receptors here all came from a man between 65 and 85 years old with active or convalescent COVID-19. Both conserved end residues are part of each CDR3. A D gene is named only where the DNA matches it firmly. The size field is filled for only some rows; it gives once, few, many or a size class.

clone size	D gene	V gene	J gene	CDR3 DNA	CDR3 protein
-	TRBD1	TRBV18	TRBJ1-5	TGTGCCAGCTCGCCCGGGACAGGGGGCCTTCAGCCCCAGCATTTT	CASSPGTGGLQPQHF
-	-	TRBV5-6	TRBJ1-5	TGTGCCAGCAGCATCCAGGATCAGCCCCAGCATTTT	CASSIQDQPQHF
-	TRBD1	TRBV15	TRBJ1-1	TGTGCCACCAGCAGAGATTTAGGACAGGGGAGTGCTTTCTTT	CATSRDLGQGSAFF
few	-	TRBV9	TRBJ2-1	TGTGCCAGCAGCGTAGACTCAGGGCCCTACAATGAGCAGTTCTTC	CASSVDSGPYNEQFF
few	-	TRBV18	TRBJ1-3	TGTGCCAGCTCACGCAGTGGAAACACCATATATTTT	CASSRSGNTIYF
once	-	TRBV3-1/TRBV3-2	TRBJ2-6	TGTGCCAGCAGCTTTACAGGCTCTGGGGCCAACGTCCTGACTTTC	CASSFTGSGANVLTF
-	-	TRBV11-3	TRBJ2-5	TGTGCCAGCAGGGGGCCCGAAGAGACCCAGTACTTC	CASRGPEETQYF
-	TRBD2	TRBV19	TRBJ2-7	TGTGCCAGTAGTATGTCGACTAGCGGGAGGTACGAGCAGTACTTC	CASSMSTSGRYEQYF
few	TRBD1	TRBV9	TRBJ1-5	TGTGCCAGCAGCGTACCTCAAGGGGACAGGGCTAGCAATCAGCCCCAGCATTTT	CASSVPQGDRASNQPQHF
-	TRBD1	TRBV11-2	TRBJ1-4	TGTGCCAGCAGCTCTTGGGACAGGGGTGGTGAAAAACTGTTTTTT	CASSSWDRGGEKLFF
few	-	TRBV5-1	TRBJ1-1	TGCGCCAGCAGCCCGTCGACAGGTAACACTGAAGCTTTCTTT	CASSPSTGNTEAFF
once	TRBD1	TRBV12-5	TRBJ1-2	TGTGCTAGTGGTTTGGGACAGGGGGCTCACACCTTC	CASGLGQGAHTF
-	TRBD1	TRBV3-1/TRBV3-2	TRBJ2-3	TGTGCCAGCAGACGGGACAGAGGAACAGATACGCAGTATTTT	CASRRDRGTDTQYF
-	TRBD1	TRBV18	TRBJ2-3	TGTGCCAGCTCACCTGGGACAGGGGCCCTCACAGATACGCAGTATTTT	CASSPGTGALTDTQYF
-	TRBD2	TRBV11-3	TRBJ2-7	TGTGCCAGCAGCTCGGGTGCGCTAGCGGCCTACGAGCAGTACTTC	CASSSGALAAYEQYF
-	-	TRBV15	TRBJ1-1	TGTGCCACCAGCAGAGTGGGGAGGTGGACTGAAGCTTTCTTT	CATSRVGRWTEAFF
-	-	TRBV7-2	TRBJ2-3	TGTGCCAGCAGTGGTAGAACAGATACGCAGTATTTT	CASSGRTDTQYF
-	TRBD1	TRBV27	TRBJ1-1	TGTGCCAGCAAGCGGACAGGGGGCACTGAAGCTTTCTTT	CASKRTGGTEAFF
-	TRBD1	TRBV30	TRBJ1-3	TGTGCCTGGAGTATCGCAGGGGGCTCTGGAAACACCATATATTTT	CAWSIAGGSGNTIYF